Listed here are 7 T cell receptor beta chains from one sample, sequenced in a study of shared clonotypes between healthy human individuals. Sequenced by immunoSEQ multiplex PCR; TCRdb stores in-frame clones only, minus some. In the table there are roughly 2.1 million clones, more than 85% of which are singletons. CD45RO-negative, CCR7-positively selected cells formed the naive CD8 fraction, excluding terminally differentiated effector memory CD45RA+ cells. Source material: naive CD8+ T cells from PBMCs. Every receptor here comes from a man aged 18 to 29 in good health. Some clones in this sample may be carry-over from other donors' samples.

The V call is TRBV15, the J call TRBJ2-1; weak D call: TRBD1 (6 bases). Trimming left V 4 bases short and J 5 bases short, with 18 bases between. CDR1 and CDR2 from the germline V gene are LNHNV and YYDKDF (reference sequence). CDR3 length: 16 residues. The CDR3 loop reads CATSKGPGRGDNEQFF. DNA of the CDR3: TGTGCCACCAGCAAGGGGCCAGGCAGGGGAGACAATGAGCAGTTCTTC.

The V gene is TRBV11-2, the J gene TRBJ2-1, with 7 bases identical to TRBD1. The CDR3 extends over 14 amino acids. Per the germline V gene, CDR1 is SGHAT and CDR2 is FQNNGV. J was trimmed by 7 bases and V by 1 base; bases with no gene match: 4. The CDR3 region has the DNA TGTGCCAGCAGCTTAGTCCTGACAGGGAATGAGCAGTTCTTC. Encoded protein: CASSLVLTGNEQFF.

The chain couples TRBV5-6 to TRBJ2-4, with TRBD2 identical over 8 bases. This CDR3 has 18 residues. V lost 7 bases, J lost 1 base, and 16 bases stayed unmatched. The germline V gene has CDR1 SGHDT and CDR2 YYEEEE. The CDR3 DNA follows: TGTGCCAGCTTGACTAGCGAACCACCACCTAAGGCCAAAAACATTCAGTACTTC. Translation: CASLTSEPPPKAKNIQYF.

V is TRBV7-9 and J is TRBJ2-3; no reliable D call. CDR1 is SEHNR and CDR2 is FQNEAQ in the germline V gene (reference sequence). This CDR3 is built from 16 residues. Trimming removed 5 bases from V and 4 bases from J, with 19 bases in between. This CDR3 reads CASSTAPSKSADTQYF. The CDR3 DNA sequence: TGTGCCAGCAGCACCGCCCCGAGCAAGTCTGCAGATACGCAGTATTTT.

The genes are TRBV19 and TRBJ2-1, with TRBD2 as a possible D gene (6 bases). Germline V CDR1 and CDR2: LNHDA, SQIVND (reference sequence). This CDR3 comprises 15 residues. V shed 3 bases and J shed 4 bases, with 13 bases lying between them. For the CDR3, the DNA is TGTGCCAGTAGTATCGGTGCTAGCGAGTACAATGAGCAGTTCTTC. As protein: CASSIGASEYNEQFF.

V and J are TRBV28 and TRBJ2-1, with D uncertain. Germline V lookup: CDR1 MDHEN, CDR2 SYDVKM. The CDR3 contains 16 residues. Between the trimmed V and J ends, which lost 2 bases and 0 bases, there was a span of 11 bases. This CDR3 is CASSLPGTSSYNEQFF. The CDR3 bases are TGTGCCAGCAGTTTACCCGGCACCAGCTCCTACAATGAGCAGTTCTTC.

This clone came up a few times. This sequence joins TRBV13 and TRBJ1-1; 8 bases agree with TRBD1. The germline V gene has CDR1 PRHDT and CDR2 FYEKMQ (reference sequence). The CDR3 length is 15 residues. V dropped 3 bases and J dropped 1; count of bases not matched to a gene: 4. DNA of the CDR3: TGTGCCAGCAGCTTGACCGGGACAGGGAACACTGAAGCTTTCTTT. Protein: CASSLTGTGNTEAFF.